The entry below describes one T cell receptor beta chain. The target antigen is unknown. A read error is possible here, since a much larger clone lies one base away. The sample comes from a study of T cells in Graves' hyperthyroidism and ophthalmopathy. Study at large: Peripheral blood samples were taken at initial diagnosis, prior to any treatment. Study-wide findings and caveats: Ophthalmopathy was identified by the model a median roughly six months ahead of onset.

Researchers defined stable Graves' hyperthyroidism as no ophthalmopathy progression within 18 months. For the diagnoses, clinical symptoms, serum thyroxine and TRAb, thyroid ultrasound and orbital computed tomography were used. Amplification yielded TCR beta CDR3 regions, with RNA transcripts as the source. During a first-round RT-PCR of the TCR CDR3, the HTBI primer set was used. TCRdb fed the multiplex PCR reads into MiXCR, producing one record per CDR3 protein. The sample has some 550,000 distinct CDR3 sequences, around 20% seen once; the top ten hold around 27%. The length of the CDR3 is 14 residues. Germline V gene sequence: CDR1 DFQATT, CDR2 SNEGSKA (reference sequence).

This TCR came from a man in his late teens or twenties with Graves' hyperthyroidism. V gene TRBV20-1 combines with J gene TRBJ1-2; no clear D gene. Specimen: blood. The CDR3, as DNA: TGCAGTGCTAGAGATGCAGTGGCCAACTATGGCTACAGCTTC. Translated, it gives CSARDAVANYGYSF.